This TCR beta chain came from a study of T cells in Graves' hyperthyroidism and ophthalmopathy. Study observations and caveats: Ophthalmopathy could be told apart from stable hyperthyroidism with a 13 V-J model. Before onset, by a median of around 6.1 months, the model predicted ophthalmopathy.

The CDR3 is 17 residues long. V was clipped by 9 bases and J by 2 bases, with 22 bases between them. Germline-derived CDR1 and CDR2 are SGHTA and FQGTGA. Notes on this clonotype: Its matching antigen is unknown.

RNA transcripts served as the template for amplifying TCR beta CDR3 regions. A first-round RT-PCR of the TCR CDR3 used the HTBI primer set. TCRdb called the multiplex PCR reads again in MiXCR, with one record for every CDR3 protein. The profile shows over 700,000 distinct CDR3 sequences, roughly 40% of them singletons. PBMCs were sourced from roughly 9.1 ml fresh peripheral blood. The receptor was isolated from a man aged 18-30 years with Graves' hyperthyroidism. The rearrangement joins TRBV7-3 to TRBJ1-4; weak D call: TRBD1 (5 bases). The material sequenced was blood. DNA of the CDR3: TGTGCCAGAAGCCCTAAGGCGGGGCTCGAGACTAATGAAAAACTGTTTTTT. Translation gives CARSPKAGLETNEKLFF.